This passage covers 27 T cell receptor beta chains from one sample sequenced in a study of blood T cell repertoires in COVID-19. Using immunoSEQ multiplex PCR, the repertoire was profiled, and TCRdb retains in-frame clones only, with some absent. Altogether some 180,000 clones are present, approximately 91% being singletons, with the ten largest covering around 4.8%. The sequencing sample was made of peripheral blood. Receptor source: a man in his late teens or twenties with COVID-19, enrolled during active disease.

The chain joins TRBV10-3 to TRBJ1-2, with D possibly being TRBD1 (5 bases). The V gene lost 4 bases and the J gene lost 0 bases, with 12 bases spanning the gap. The CDR3 contains 15 residues. Germline lookup yields CDR1 ENHRY and CDR2 SYGVKD. CDR3 DNA: TGTGCCATCAGTGTGCTTGACAGACCTAACTATGGCTACACCTTC. This gives the protein CAISVLDRPNYGYTF.

J is TRBJ2-7 and V is TRBV6-2 or TRBV6-3, with 7 bases fitting TRBD2. The junction had 14 bases not matched to a gene; V was cut back by 6 bases and J by 3 bases. The germline V gene has CDR1 MNHEY and CDR2 SVGEGT. The CDR3 covers 16 residues. DNA of the CDR3: TGTGCCAGCAGCCAGCCATTAGCGGGTAGATTCTACGAGCAGTACTTC. This gives the protein CASSQPLAGRFYEQYF.

The chain is built from TRBV30 and TRBJ1-1; D unclear. V lost 2 bases to trimming and J lost 7 bases, with 17 bases between them. Per germline, CDR1 GTSNPN and CDR2 SVGIG (reference sequence). CDR3 length equals 14 residues. CDR3 in DNA: TGTGCCTGGAGTCAGAGTAGCGCGGAGGTTGAAGCTTTCTTT. Translating it yields CAWSQSSAEVEAFF.

This chain links TRBV7-9 with TRBJ2-3; 8 positions match TRBD2. In germline, CDR1 is SEHNR, CDR2 FQNEAQ (reference sequence). CDR3 length: 15 amino acids. With V trimmed by 4 bases and J by 4 bases, 7 bases remained unmatched. CDR3 sequence reads: CASSSGTRGADTQYF. In DNA, the CDR3 is TGTGCCAGCAGCTCCGGGACTAGGGGGGCAGATACGCAGTATTTT.

This chain links TRBV19 with TRBJ2-5; TRBD2 aligns across 7 bases. V gave up 6 bases and J gave up 1 base; unmatched junction bases: 17. The CDR3 contains 18 residues. CDR1 and CDR2 (germline): LNHDA, SQIVND (reference sequence). CDR3 in DNA: TGTGCCAGTAGCGACATTAATACTCCCCTAGCGGCCCAAGAGACCCAGTACTTC. Its translation: CASSDINTPLAAQETQYF.

The chain employs TRBV7-2 and TRBJ1-2; 8 bases match TRBD1. The CDR3 sequence is 14 residues long. V lost 4 bases to trimming and J lost 7 bases; unmatched junction nucleotides: 8. Germline V lookup: CDR1 SGHTA, CDR2 FQGNSA. The CDR3 here is CASSSHRGLSGYTF. CDR3 nucleotide sequence: TGTGCCAGCAGCTCTCACAGGGGGTTAAGTGGCTACACCTTC.

The chain carries TRBV10-3 and TRBJ2-7, with a tentative D call TRBD1 (6 bases). V gave up 1 base and J gave up 2 bases, with 12 bases separating them. Germline CDR1 ENHRY, CDR2 SYGVKD. The CDR3 runs 15 residues. The CDR3 loop reads CAISEWKGQAYEQYF. The CDR3 bases are TGTGCCATCAGTGAGTGGAAGGGACAAGCCTACGAGCAGTACTTC.

The V call is TRBV9, the J call TRBJ2-1; 9 positions agree with TRBD2. V dropped 3 bases and J dropped 5; count of bases not matched to a gene: 12. CDR1 and CDR2 (germline): SGDLS, YYNGEE. The CDR3 length is 17 residues. The CDR3 nucleotides are TGTGCCAGCAGCGGCGGGAGGGGCGGGAGGACGGACAATGAGCAGTTCTTC. Its protein product is CASSGGRGGRTDNEQFF.

The chain uses TRBV18 and TRBJ2-7; D not certain. The V gene's germline CDR1 is KGHSH and CDR2 LQKENI. The CDR3 has 13 residues. Trimming pared 4 bases from V and 3 bases from J, leaving 10 bases between. The CDR3 region is CASSLDTVYEQYF. CDR3 nucleotide sequence: TGTGCCAGCTCACTTGACACCGTCTACGAGCAGTACTTC. The entire variable domain, with the rest obtained from reference TRBV18 and TRBJ2-7, is as follows: NAGVMQNPRHLVRRRGQEARLRCSPMKGHSHVYWYRQLPEEGLKFMVYLQKENIIDESGMPKERFSAEFPKEGPSILRIQQVVRGDSAAYFCASSLDTVYEQYFGPGTRLTVT.

CDR3 DNA: TGTGCCAGCAGCTTGGACAGGGATTTCACCGGGGAGCTGTTTTTT. Translating gives CASSLDRDFTGELFF. This chain links TRBV5-8 with TRBJ2-2, with D possibly matching TRBD1 (6 bases). V dropped 0 bases and J dropped 4 bases, with 10 bases sitting between them. CDR3 length: 15 amino acids. In germline, CDR1 is SGHTS, CDR2 YDEGEE.

The V call is TRBV7-2, the J call TRBJ2-5; 8 bases align to TRBD2. Germline CDR1 is SGHTA and CDR2 is FQGNSA. This CDR3 contains 17 residues. J gave up 5 bases and V 4 bases, and 15 bases lay outside the gene matches. The CDR3 reads CASSSAGGYTVIETQYF. Here the CDR3 DNA reads TGTGCCAGCAGCTCGGCGGGGGGATACACGGTTATTGAGACCCAGTACTTC.

This clone was detected only once. The chain has TRBV2 and TRBJ2-7; 12 nucleotides align to TRBD2. Per the germline V gene, CDR1 is SNHLY and CDR2 is FYNNEI. V trimming: 5 bases; J trimming: 1 base; junction bases outside the gene matches: 3. The CDR3 loop spans 15 amino acids. The CDR3 nucleotides read TGTGCCAGCAGTTGGACTAGCGGGGTATCCTACGAGCAGTACTTC. Its protein is CASSWTSGVSYEQYF.

This chain connects TRBV6-6 to TRBJ2-7; a possible D gene is TRBD1 (7 bases). The CDR3 covers 14 residues. V gave up 6 bases and J gave up 5 bases, with 17 bases separating them. Germline CDR1 and CDR2: MNHNY and SVGAGI (reference sequence). The CDR3 sequence is CASSRDRAGNEQYF. CDR3 DNA: TGTGCCAGCAGCAGAGACAGGGCGGGAAACGAGCAGTACTTC.

CDR3 amino acids: CASSAGLAGGGYNEQFF. The CDR3 DNA follows: TGTGCCAGCAGCGCGGGACTAGCGGGAGGCGGGTACAATGAGCAGTTCTTC. The chain uses TRBV9 and TRBJ2-1; TRBD2 matches 15 bases. J lost 4 bases, V lost 3 bases, and 5 bases had no gene match. CDR1 and CDR2 from the germline V gene are SGDLS and YYNGEE. This CDR3 region has 17 residues.

This clone was counted once. The CDR3 DNA reads as TGTGCCAGCAGCCTGGACTTGAACTCTGGAAACACCATATATTTT. Its translation: CASSLDLNSGNTIYF. This chain joins TRBV5-6 and TRBJ1-3, with no clear D. From germline, CDR1 is SGHDT and CDR2 YYEEEE. CDR3 length: 15 residues. The germline V and J ends were trimmed by 4 bases and 0 bases, with 11 bases remaining between them.

The V and J genes are TRBV3-1 (or the pseudogene TRBV3-2) and TRBJ2-1; 11 nucleotides align to TRBD2. The V gene's germline CDR1 is LGHDT and CDR2 YNNKEL (reference sequence). This CDR3 has 16 residues. Trimming at V came to 1 base and at J to 7 bases, leaving 6 bases not matched to a gene. CDR3: CASSQAPSGRYNEQFF. CDR3 in DNA: TGTGCCAGCAGCCAAGCCCCTAGCGGGAGGTATAATGAGCAGTTCTTC.

The genes are TRBV10-3 and TRBJ1-2; 7 bases align to TRBD1. Germline CDR1 reads ENHRY; CDR2 reads SYGVKD. Germline trimming cut 0 bases from V and 8 bases from J; bases unmatched to any gene: 9. The CDR3 covers 15 residues. CDR3 DNA: TGTGCCATCAGTGAGTCGAGAGGGGGCGTGGGAGGCTACACCTTC. The encoded protein is CAISESRGGVGGYTF.

This rearrangement joins TRBV18 to TRBJ1-2; tentatively, D is TRBD1 (6 bases). Trimming pared 2 bases from V and 0 bases from J, leaving 10 bases between. Germline V gene sequence: CDR1 KGHSH, CDR2 LQKENI. This CDR3 has 15 amino acids. The CDR3 DNA sequence: TGTGCCAGCTCACCATCGGGACAAGCTAACTATGGCTACACCTTC. As protein: CASSPSGQANYGYTF.

This clone was seen once. The chain has TRBV6-5 and TRBJ1-1; D gene ambiguous. From germline, CDR1 is MNHEY and CDR2 SVGAGI. This CDR3 spans 13 amino acids. Trimming left V 6 bases short and J 1 base short, with 9 bases between. For the CDR3, the DNA is TGTGCCAGCAGGATGAGGCAGAACACTGAAGCTTTCTTT. Its translation is CASRMRQNTEAFF.

The count of this clone is one. This sequence joins TRBV15 and TRBJ2-3; D gene uncertain. The V end lost 4 bases, the J end lost 0 bases, and 11 bases lay between the germline ends. Germline CDR1 is LNHNV and CDR2 is YYDKDF (reference sequence). The CDR3 consists of 15 residues. DNA of the CDR3: TGTGCCACCAGCATGAGCGCATCTAGCACAGATACGCAGTATTTT. Encoded protein: CATSMSASSTDTQYF. The variable domain in full, completed from reference TRBV15 and TRBJ2-3, reads DAMVIQNPRYQVTQFGKPVTLSCSQTLNHNVMYWYQQKSSQAPKLLFHYYDKDFNNEADTPDNFQSRRPNTSFCFLDIRSPGLGDTAMYLCATSMSASSTDTQYFGPGTRLTVL.

V and J are TRBV6-5 and TRBJ2-1; TRBD1 agrees at 8 bases. Germline loops: CDR1 MNHEY, CDR2 SVGAGI. V gave up 6 bases and J gave up 7 bases; unmatched junction bases: 11. The CDR3 is made up of 15 amino acids. The CDR3: CASSLDRGVGNEQFF. The CDR3 bases are TGTGCCAGCAGCCTAGACAGGGGAGTTGGGAATGAGCAGTTCTTC.

The chain has TRBV5-6 and TRBJ2-7; the D gene is possibly TRBD2 (5 bases). CDR3 size: 12 residues. V was trimmed by 3 bases and J by 7 bases, leaving 11 bases between them. CDR1 and CDR2 from the germline V gene are SGHDT and YYEEEE. The CDR3 spells CASSSEAREQYF. The CDR3 bases are TGTGCCAGCAGCTCGGAGGCGAGGGAGCAGTACTTC.

The chain carries TRBV7-8 and TRBJ2-7, with TRBD2 as a possible D gene (5 bases). The CDR3 extends over 13 amino acids. Germline values: CDR1 SGHVS, CDR2 FQNEAQ. The germline V and J ends were trimmed by 7 bases and 2 bases, with 12 bases remaining between them. CDR3: CASNPGTTYEQYF. The CDR3 DNA reads as TGTGCCAGCAACCCGGGAACCACCTACGAGCAGTACTTC.

This chain joins TRBV11-2 and TRBJ1-5; possibly TRBD1 for D (6 bases). Trimming cost V 0 bases and J 3 bases, with 9 bases left between them. The CDR3 is 15 amino acids. CDR1 and CDR2 from the germline V gene are SGHAT and FQNNGV. The CDR3 DNA is TGTGCCAGCAGCTTAGATGGGGGGGCCAATCAGCCCCAGCATTTT. As protein: CASSLDGGANQPQHF.

A remark on this clone: One end of the junction does not line up with germline, which may come from a read error. The gene calls are TRBV19 and TRBJ1-4; 7 nucleotides agree with TRBD1. The germline gives CDR1 LNHDA, CDR2 SQIVND (reference sequence). CDR3 length: 16 residues. CDR3 loop: CASSDPRGTTNEKLLF. The CDR3 bases are TGTGCCAGTAGTGACCCCAGGGGGACGACTAATGAAAAACTGCTTTTT. Full variable domain (outside the CDR3, taken from reference TRBV19 and TRBJ1-4): DGGITQSPKYLFRKEGQNVTLSCEQNLNHDAMYWYRQDPGQGLRLIYYSQIVNDFQKGDIAEGYSVSREKKESFPLTVTSAQKNPTAFYLCASSDPRGTTNEKLLFGSGTQLSVL.

The J gene is TRBJ2-1, the V gene TRBV25-1; D is possibly TRBD1 (5 bases). Germline loops: CDR1 MGHDK, CDR2 SYGVNS. There are 16 residues in the CDR3. The V and J ends lost 0 bases and 5 bases respectively, with 14 bases between them. The CDR3 sequence: CASSEYGAGLDNEQFF. The CDR3 bases are TGTGCCAGCAGTGAATATGGGGCCGGATTAGACAATGAGCAGTTCTTC.

The CDR3: CASSRRSSGSTDTQYF. CDR3 coding DNA: TGCGCCAGCAGCCGCCGTAGTAGCGGGAGCACAGATACGCAGTATTTT. The chain uses TRBV4-3 and TRBJ2-3, with 7 bases that match TRBD2. The germline V gene encodes CDR1 LGHNA and CDR2 YSLEER. The junction had 7 bases not matched to a gene; V was cut back by 4 bases and J by 0 bases. The CDR3 is made up of 16 amino acids.